Presented here are 3 T cell receptor beta chains from one specimen sequenced in a study of blood T cell repertoires in COVID-19. Sequencing was performed with immunoSEQ multiplex PCR; in TCRdb, only in-frame clones are kept and a portion is missing. The profile shows 70,000 to 100,000 clones, 88% of them singletons. Material: peripheral blood. The receptor source for this set is a woman older than 75 with active COVID-19.

J is TRBJ2-7 and V is TRBV20-1; the match to TRBD2 covers 7 bases. Looked up from germline, CDR1 is DFQATT and CDR2 is SNEGSKA (reference sequence). This CDR3 has 14 residues. J lost 0 bases, V lost 3 bases, and 5 bases had no gene match. For the CDR3, the DNA is TGCAGTGCTAGTTTAGCGGGCAACTCCTACGAGCAGTACTTC. This codes for CSASLAGNSYEQYF.

This clone has only one observation. The chain links TRBV24-1 to TRBJ2-5; TRBD1 agrees at 7 bases. The length of the CDR3 is 17 residues. Germline V gives CDR1 KGHDR, CDR2 SFDVKD. The V and J ends lost 0 bases and 2 bases, in that order; junction bases with no gene match: 8. The CDR3 bases are TGTGCCACCAGTGATTTGACGCGGACGACAGGGCAAGAGACCCAGTACTTC. Translation: CATSDLTRTTGQETQYF.

This clone was observed a handful of times. The genes are TRBV5-1 and TRBJ2-7, with 9 bases aligning to TRBD2. In germline, CDR1 is SGHRS, CDR2 YFSETQ. The CDR3 is 16 residues long. The J segment lost 0 bases and the V segment lost 4 bases, leaving 8 bases of the junction unmatched. DNA for the CDR3: TGCGCCAGCAGCCCCAGGACTAGCGCAGCCTCCTACGAGCAGTACTTC. Its translation is CASSPRTSAASYEQYF.